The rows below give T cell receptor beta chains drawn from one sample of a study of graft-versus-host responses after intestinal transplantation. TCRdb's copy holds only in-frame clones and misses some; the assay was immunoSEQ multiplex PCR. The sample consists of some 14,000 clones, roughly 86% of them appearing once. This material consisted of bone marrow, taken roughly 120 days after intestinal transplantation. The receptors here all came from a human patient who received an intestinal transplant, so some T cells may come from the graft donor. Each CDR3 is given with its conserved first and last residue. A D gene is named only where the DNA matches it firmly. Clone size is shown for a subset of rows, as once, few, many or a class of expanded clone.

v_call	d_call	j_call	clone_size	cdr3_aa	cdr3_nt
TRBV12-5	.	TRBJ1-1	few	CASGFGLNTEAFF	TGTGCTAGTGGTTTCGGCTTGAACACTGAAGCTTTCTTT
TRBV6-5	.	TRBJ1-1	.	CASSGRQWGTEAFF	TGTGCCAGCAGTGGGCGACAGTGGGGGACTGAAGCTTTCTTT
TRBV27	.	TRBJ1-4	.	CASSLGMQGVEKLFF	TGTGCCAGCAGCTTAGGCATGCAGGGAGTAGAAAAACTGTTTTTT
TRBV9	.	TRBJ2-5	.	CASSVASGQETQYF	TGTGCCAGCAGCGTAGCAAGTGGGCAAGAGACCCAGTACTTC
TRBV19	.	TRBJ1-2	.	CASTKRSRENYGYTF	TGTGCCAGTACCAAACGGAGCAGGGAAAACTATGGCTACACCTTC
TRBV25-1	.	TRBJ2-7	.	CASSPVGRAYEQYF	TGTGCCAGCAGTCCGGTAGGAAGAGCCTACGAGCAGTACTTC
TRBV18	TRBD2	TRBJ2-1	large	CASSPTSGTYNEQFF	TGTGCCAGCTCGCCTACTAGCGGGACTTACAATGAGCAGTTCTTC
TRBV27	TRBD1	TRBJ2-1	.	CASSTGTGTYNEQFF	TGTGCCAGCAGTACGGGGACAGGAACCTACAATGAGCAGTTCTTC
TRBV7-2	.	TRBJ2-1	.	CASSLGAASDEQFF	TGTGCCAGCAGCTTAGGGGCAGCTTCCGATGAGCAGTTCTTC
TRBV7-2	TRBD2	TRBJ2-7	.	CASSPAGLAGYEQYF	TGTGCCAGCAGCCCCGCGGGACTAGCGGGTTACGAGCAGTACTTC
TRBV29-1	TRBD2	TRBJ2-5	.	CSAREGETQYF	TGCAGCGCCCGGGAGGGTGAGACCCAGTACTTC
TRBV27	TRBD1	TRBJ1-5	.	CASSYDRGNQPQHF	TGTGCCAGCAGTTATGACAGGGGCAATCAGCCCCAGCATTTT
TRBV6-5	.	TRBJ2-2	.	CASSYSTTGELFF	TGTGCCAGCAGTTACTCGACCACCGGGGAGCTGTTTTTT